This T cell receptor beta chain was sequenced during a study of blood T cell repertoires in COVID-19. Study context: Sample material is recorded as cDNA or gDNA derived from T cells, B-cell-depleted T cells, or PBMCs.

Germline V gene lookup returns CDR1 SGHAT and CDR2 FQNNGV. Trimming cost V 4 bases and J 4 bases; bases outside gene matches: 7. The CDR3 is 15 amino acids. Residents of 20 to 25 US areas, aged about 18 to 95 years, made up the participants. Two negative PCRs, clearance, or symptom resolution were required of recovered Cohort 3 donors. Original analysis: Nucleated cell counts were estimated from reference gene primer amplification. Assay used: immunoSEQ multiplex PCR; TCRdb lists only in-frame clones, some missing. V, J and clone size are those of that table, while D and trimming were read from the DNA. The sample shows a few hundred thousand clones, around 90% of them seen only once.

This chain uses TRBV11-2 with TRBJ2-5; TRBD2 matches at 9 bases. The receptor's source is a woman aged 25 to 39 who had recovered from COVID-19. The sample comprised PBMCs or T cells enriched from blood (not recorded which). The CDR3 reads CASSSLAGGRETQYF. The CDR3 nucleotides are TGTGCCAGCAGCTCCCTGGCGGGAGGGAGAGAGACCCAGTACTTC.